Below, 18 T cell receptor beta chains from the same sample are listed, as sequenced in a study of blood T cell repertoires in COVID-19. TCRdb keeps only in-frame clones here, not all; method: immunoSEQ multiplex PCR. The sample includes approximately 300,000 clones, around 81% of them seen just once. Source material: peripheral blood. The receptors here all came from a person aged 70 to 79 with COVID-19, enrolled during active disease.

This clone was seen a few times. This chain uses TRBV5-1 with TRBJ2-7; 7 bases are a match to TRBD2. Germline trimming cut 3 bases from V and 3 bases from J; bases unmatched to any gene: 3. Germline V CDR1 and CDR2: SGHRS, YFSETQ. The CDR3 contains 13 residues. The CDR3 region has the DNA TGCGCCAGCAGCTGGGACTACCTCTACGAGCAGTACTTC. It encodes CASSWDYLYEQYF.

The rearrangement links TRBV3-1 (or the pseudogene TRBV3-2) to TRBJ2-3; TRBD2 matches 7 bases. CDR1 and CDR2 (germline): LGHDT, YNNKEL (reference sequence). CDR3 length: 17 amino acids. Trimming cost V 1 base and J 3 bases; bases outside gene matches: 10. The CDR3 region has the DNA TGTGCCAGCAGCCAAGCTGTGGGAGGGCCCTCGACAGATACGCAGTATTTT. Encoded protein: CASSQAVGGPSTDTQYF.

In its sample, this clone was seen a few times. This chain joins TRBV13 and TRBJ1-2; TRBD1 matches at 8 bases. The CDR3 spans 16 residues. The V segment lost 4 bases and the J segment 3 bases; nucleotides outside the gene matches: 10. Looked up from germline, CDR1 is PRHDT and CDR2 is FYEKMQ (reference sequence). For the CDR3, the DNA is TGTGCCAGCAGCTCTATCAGGGGGCTGCGGGACTATGGCTACACCTTC. It translates to CASSSIRGLRDYGYTF.

This sequence joins TRBV19 and TRBJ2-2, with 8 bases aligning to TRBD2. The CDR3 runs 15 residues. In germline, CDR1 is LNHDA, CDR2 SQIVND (reference sequence). V dropped 11 bases and J dropped 1; count of bases not matched to a gene: 9. Here the CDR3 DNA reads TGTGCCTCAACTCGGACTAGCCTGAACACCGGGGAGCTGTTTTTT. This codes for CASTRTSLNTGELFF.

This clone was seen once. V usage is TRBV19 and J usage is TRBJ1-1; 7 bases line up with TRBD1. V was pared by 9 bases and J by 1 base, with 11 bases of the junction left unmatched. The CDR3 has 15 amino acids. Germline-derived CDR1 and CDR2 are LNHDA and SQIVND (reference sequence). CDR3: CASLGQKMGNTEAFF. The DNA of the CDR3 is TGTGCCAGCCTGGGACAGAAAATGGGGAACACTGAAGCTTTCTTT.

This chain uses TRBV30 with TRBJ2-7; TRBD1 might be the D (6 bases). The CDR3 totals 12 residues. V lost 4 bases and J 6 bases, leaving 13 bases between the germline ends. CDR1 GTSNPN and CDR2 SVGIG come from the germline V gene (reference sequence). The CDR3 spells CAWKRAGAEQYF. The CDR3 bases are TGTGCCTGGAAACGGGCAGGGGCCGAGCAGTACTTC.

The chain carries TRBV7-9 and TRBJ2-1; 11 positions match TRBD2. CDR3 length: 15 amino acids. Trimming cost V 7 bases and J 4 bases; bases outside gene matches: 6. The germline V gene has CDR1 SEHNR and CDR2 FQNEAQ (reference sequence). The CDR3 nucleotides are TGTGCCAGCACCCTAGGGACTAGCGGATACAATGAGCAGTTCTTC. This encodes CASTLGTSGYNEQFF.

The rearrangement joins TRBV11-1 to TRBJ2-7, with a tentative D call TRBD2 (5 bases). V lost 1 base and J lost 2, with 12 bases in between. Per germline, CDR1 SGHAT and CDR2 FQDESV (reference sequence). The CDR3 is 15 residues long. CDR3 DNA sequence: TGTGCCAGCAGCTTAGTGCCGGAGGTGGCCTACGAGCAGTACTTC. Translating gives CASSLVPEVAYEQYF.

V usage is TRBV14 and J usage is TRBJ2-1, with TRBD2 matching 11 bases. The J segment lost 4 bases and the V segment lost 4 bases, leaving 3 bases of the junction unmatched. The CDR3 sequence is 15 residues long. Germline V gives CDR1 SGHDN, CDR2 FVKESK. The DNA of the CDR3 is TGTGCCAGCAGCCCAGGGACTAGCGGATACAATGAGCAGTTCTTC. Amino acids: CASSPGTSGYNEQFF.

V gene TRBV19 combines with J gene TRBJ1-2, with no clear D. Germline V gene data show CDR1 as LNHDA and CDR2 as SQIVND (reference sequence). CDR3 size: 13 residues. Trimming took off 3 bases at V and 4 bases at J, with 9 bases between the two ends. The CDR3 spells CASSMGQSYGYTF. In DNA form, the CDR3 reads TGTGCCAGTAGTATGGGCCAGAGCTATGGCTACACCTTC.

This clone has a single count. The J gene is TRBJ2-5, the V gene TRBV5-1; TRBD1 matches at 10 bases. CDR3 size: 14 residues. The germline CDR1 and CDR2 sequences are SGHRS and YFSETQ. J gave up 5 bases and V 4 bases, and 5 bases lay outside the gene matches. The CDR3 spells CASSPTGGRETQYF. CDR3 DNA sequence: TGCGCCAGCAGCCCGACAGGGGGCAGGGAGACCCAGTACTTC.

This clone came up a few times. This chain joins TRBV5-1 and TRBJ2-7; D is perhaps TRBD2 (5 bases). The CDR3 extends over 13 amino acids. The V gene lost 0 bases and the J gene lost 4 bases, with 8 bases spanning the gap. Germline V gene data show CDR1 as SGHRS and CDR2 as YFSETQ. Here the CDR3 reads CASSLGTQYEQYF. The CDR3 DNA reads TGCGCCAGCAGCTTGGGGACTCAATACGAGCAGTACTTC. The full variable domain, completed using reference TRBV5-1 and TRBJ2-7, is KAGVTQTPRYLIKTRGQQVTLSCSPISGHRSVSWYQQTPGQGLQFLFEYFSETQRNKGNFPGRFSGRQFSNSRSEMNVSTLELGDSALYLCASSLGTQYEQYFGPGTRLTVT.

The chain employs TRBV5-1 and TRBJ2-1; D gene ambiguous. The CDR3 runs to 14 residues. The germline V gene has CDR1 SGHRS and CDR2 YFSETQ. V lost 1 base and J 0 bases, leaving 5 bases between the germline ends. CDR3 residues: CASSLFRSYNEQFF. The CDR3 DNA follows: TGCGCCAGCAGCTTGTTTCGCTCCTACAATGAGCAGTTCTTC.

CDR3 nucleotide sequence: TGTGCCAGCAGCCCCGACAGGGGATTCGGAAACACCATATATTTT. This translates into CASSPDRGFGNTIYF. The V gene is TRBV28, the J gene TRBJ1-3, with 8 bases lining up with TRBD1. The CDR3 consists of 15 residues. V was pared by 6 bases and J by 4 bases, with 8 bases of the junction left unmatched. The germline V gene has CDR1 MDHEN and CDR2 SYDVKM. Supplemented by reference TRBV28 and TRBJ1-3, the full variable domain reads DVKVTQSSRYLVKRTGEKVFLECVQDMDHENMFWYRQDPGLGLRLIYFSYDVKMKEKGDIPEGYSVSREKKERFSLILESASTNQTSMYLCASSPDRGFGNTIYFGEGSWLTVV.

This chain uses TRBV11-2 with TRBJ1-2, with D possibly being TRBD1 (5 bases). V gave up 5 bases and J gave up 8 bases, with 18 bases separating them. Germline V lookup: CDR1 SGHAT, CDR2 FQNNGV. This CDR3 contains 14 residues. The CDR3 DNA reads TGTGCCAGCAGCCCCCGGACATCCCGCCTCGGCTACACCTTC. Translated: CASSPRTSRLGYTF. Full variable domain (remainder filled in from reference TRBV11-2 and TRBJ1-2): EAGVAQSPRYKIIEKRQSVAFWCNPISGHATLYWYQQILGQGPKLLIQFQNNGVVDDSQLPKDRFSAERLKGVDSTLKIQPAKLEDSAVYLCASSPRTSRLGYTFGSGTRLTVV.

J is TRBJ1-1 and V is TRBV7-9; perhaps TRBD1 as D (5 bases). The CDR3 extends over 14 amino acids. V dropped 5 bases and J dropped 0 bases, with 10 bases sitting between them. Germline V gives CDR1 SEHNR, CDR2 FQNEAQ (reference sequence). CDR3 residues: CASSRGAVNTEAFF. DNA of the CDR3: TGTGCCAGCAGCCGCGGGGCGGTGAACACTGAAGCTTTCTTT.

The chain uses TRBV18 and TRBJ2-5, with a possible D match to TRBD1 (7 bases). V shed 2 bases and J shed 5 bases, with 12 bases lying between them. The CDR3 extends over 14 amino acids. Germline CDR1 reads KGHSH; CDR2 reads LQKENI. CDR3 protein: CASSPAGQWETQYF. The CDR3 region has the DNA TGTGCCAGCTCACCAGCGGGACAGTGGGAGACCCAGTACTTC.

The chain couples TRBV3-1 (or the pseudogene TRBV3-2) to TRBJ2-1; 8 nucleotides match TRBD2. The germline CDR1 and CDR2 sequences are LGHDT and YNNKEL (reference sequence). The CDR3 length is 18 residues. Trimming took 0 bases from V and 1 from J; bases not matched to a gene: 8. The CDR3 protein is CASSQDFSGAPSYNEQFF. The DNA for the CDR3 is TGTGCCAGCAGCCAAGATTTTAGCGGGGCCCCTTCCTACAATGAGCAGTTCTTC.